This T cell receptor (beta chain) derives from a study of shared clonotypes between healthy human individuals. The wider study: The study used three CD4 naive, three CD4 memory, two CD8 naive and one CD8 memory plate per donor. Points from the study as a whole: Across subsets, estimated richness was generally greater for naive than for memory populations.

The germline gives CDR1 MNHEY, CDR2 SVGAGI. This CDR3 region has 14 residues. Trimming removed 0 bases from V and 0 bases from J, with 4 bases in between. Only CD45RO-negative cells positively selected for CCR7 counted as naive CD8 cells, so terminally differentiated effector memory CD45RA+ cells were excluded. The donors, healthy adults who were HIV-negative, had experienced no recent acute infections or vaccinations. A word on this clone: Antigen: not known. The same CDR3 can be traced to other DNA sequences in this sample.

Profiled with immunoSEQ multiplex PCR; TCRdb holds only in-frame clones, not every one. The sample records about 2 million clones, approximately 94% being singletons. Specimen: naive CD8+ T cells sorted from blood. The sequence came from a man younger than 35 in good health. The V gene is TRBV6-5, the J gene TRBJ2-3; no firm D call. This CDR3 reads CASSYSGSTDTQYF. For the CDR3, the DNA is TGTGCCAGCAGTTACTCGGGCAGCACAGATACGCAGTATTTT.